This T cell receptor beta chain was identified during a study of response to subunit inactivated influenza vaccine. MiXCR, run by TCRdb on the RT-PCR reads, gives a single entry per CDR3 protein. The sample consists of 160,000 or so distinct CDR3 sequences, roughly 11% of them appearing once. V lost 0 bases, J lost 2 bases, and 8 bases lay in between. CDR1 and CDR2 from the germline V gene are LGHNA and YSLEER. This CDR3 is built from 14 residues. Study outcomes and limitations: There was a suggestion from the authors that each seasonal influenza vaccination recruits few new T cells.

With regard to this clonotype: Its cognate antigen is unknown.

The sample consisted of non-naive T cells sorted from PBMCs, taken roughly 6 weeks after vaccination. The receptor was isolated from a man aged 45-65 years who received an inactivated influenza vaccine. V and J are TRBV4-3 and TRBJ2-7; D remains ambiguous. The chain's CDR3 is CASSQEDRAYEQYF. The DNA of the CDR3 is TGCGCCAGCAGCCAAGAGGACCGAGCCTACGAGCAGTACTTC.